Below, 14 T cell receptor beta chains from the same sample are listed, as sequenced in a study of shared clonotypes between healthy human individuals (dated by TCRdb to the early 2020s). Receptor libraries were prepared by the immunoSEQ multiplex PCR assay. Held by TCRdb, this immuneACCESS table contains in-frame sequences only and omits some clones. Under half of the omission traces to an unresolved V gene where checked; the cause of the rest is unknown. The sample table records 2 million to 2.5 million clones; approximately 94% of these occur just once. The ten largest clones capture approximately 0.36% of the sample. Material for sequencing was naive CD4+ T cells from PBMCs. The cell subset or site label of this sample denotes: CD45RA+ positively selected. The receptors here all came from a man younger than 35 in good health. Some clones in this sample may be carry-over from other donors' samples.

CDR3 in amino acids: CATSRDLTLQSSGNTIYF. CDR3 nucleotides: TGTGCCACCAGCAGAGACTTAACACTCCAGAGCTCTGGAAACACCATATATTTT. The chain links TRBV15 to TRBJ1-3; D is unclear. The CDR3 covers 18 residues. Germline V gives CDR1 LNHNV, CDR2 YYDKDF (reference sequence). Between the trimmed V and J ends, which lost 0 bases and 0 bases, there was a span of 15 bases. The full variable domain, with the rest looked up from reference TRBV15 and TRBJ1-3, is DAMVIQNPRYQVTQFGKPVTLSCSQTLNHNVMYWYQQKSSQAPKLLFHYYDKDFNNEADTPDNFQSRRPNTSFCFLDIRSPGLGDTAMYLCATSRDLTLQSSGNTIYFGEGSWLTVV.

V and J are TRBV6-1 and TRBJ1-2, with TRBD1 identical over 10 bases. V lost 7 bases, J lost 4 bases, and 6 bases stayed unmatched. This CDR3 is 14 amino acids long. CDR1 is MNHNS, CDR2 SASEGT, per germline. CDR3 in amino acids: CASMGQGRVYGYTF. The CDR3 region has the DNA TGTGCCAGCATGGGACAGGGGAGGGTCTATGGCTACACCTTC.

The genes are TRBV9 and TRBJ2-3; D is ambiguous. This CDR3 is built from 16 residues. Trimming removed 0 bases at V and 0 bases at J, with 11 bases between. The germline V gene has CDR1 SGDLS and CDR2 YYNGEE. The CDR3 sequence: CASSVGAYWSTDTQYF. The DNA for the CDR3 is TGTGCCAGCAGCGTAGGGGCGTACTGGAGCACAGATACGCAGTATTTT.

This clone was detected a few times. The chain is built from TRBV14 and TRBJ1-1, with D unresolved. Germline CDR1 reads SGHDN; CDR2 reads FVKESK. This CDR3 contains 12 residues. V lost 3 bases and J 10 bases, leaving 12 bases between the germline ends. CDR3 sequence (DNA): TGTGCCAGCAGCCAGCAGGCCCTGGGAGCTTTCTTT. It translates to CASSQQALGAFF.

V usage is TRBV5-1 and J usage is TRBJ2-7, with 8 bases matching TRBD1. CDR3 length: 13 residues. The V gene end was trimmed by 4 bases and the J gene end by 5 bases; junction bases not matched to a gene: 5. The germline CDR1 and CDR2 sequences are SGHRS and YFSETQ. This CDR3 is CASSVTGGHEQYF. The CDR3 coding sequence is TGCGCCAGCAGCGTCACAGGGGGGCACGAGCAGTACTTC.

CDR3 sequence: CASSPDRAINEQFF. The CDR3 region has the DNA TGTGCCAGCAGCCCGGACAGGGCAATAAATGAGCAGTTCTTC. The chain uses TRBV9 and TRBJ2-1; 8 bases match TRBD1. This CDR3 comprises 14 residues. With V trimmed by 4 bases and J by 7 bases, 7 bases remained unmatched. Germline-derived CDR1 and CDR2 are SGDLS and YYNGEE.

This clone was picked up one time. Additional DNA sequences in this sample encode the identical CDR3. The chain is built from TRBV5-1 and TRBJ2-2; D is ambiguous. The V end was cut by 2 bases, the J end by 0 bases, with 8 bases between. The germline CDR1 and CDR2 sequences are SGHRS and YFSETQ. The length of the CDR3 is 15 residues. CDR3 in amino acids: CASSFGSANTGELFF. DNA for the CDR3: TGCGCCAGCAGCTTCGGGTCAGCGAACACCGGGGAGCTGTTTTTT.

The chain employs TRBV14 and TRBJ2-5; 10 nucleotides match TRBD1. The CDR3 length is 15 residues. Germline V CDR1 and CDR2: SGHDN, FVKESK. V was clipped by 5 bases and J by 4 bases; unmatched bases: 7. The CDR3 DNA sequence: TGTGCCAGCAGCTTATCCGGGACAGGGGTAGAGACCCAGTACTTC. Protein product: CASSLSGTGVETQYF.

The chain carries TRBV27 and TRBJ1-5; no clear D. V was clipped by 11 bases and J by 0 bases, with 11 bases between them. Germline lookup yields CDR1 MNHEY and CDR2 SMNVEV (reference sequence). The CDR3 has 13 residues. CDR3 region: CADKKNSNQPQHF. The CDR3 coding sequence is TGTGCCGACAAGAAAAATAGCAATCAGCCCCAGCATTTT.

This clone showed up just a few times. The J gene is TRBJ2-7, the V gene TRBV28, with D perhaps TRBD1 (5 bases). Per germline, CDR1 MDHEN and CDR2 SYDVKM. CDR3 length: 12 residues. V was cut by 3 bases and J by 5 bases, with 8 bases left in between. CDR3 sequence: CASSLTENEQYF. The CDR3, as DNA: TGTGCCAGCAGTTTGACAGAGAACGAGCAGTACTTC. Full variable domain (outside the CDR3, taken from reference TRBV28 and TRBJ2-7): DVKVTQSSRYLVKRTGEKVFLECVQDMDHENMFWYRQDPGLGLRLIYFSYDVKMKEKGDIPEGYSVSREKKERFSLILESASTNQTSMYLCASSLTENEQYFGPGTRLTVT.

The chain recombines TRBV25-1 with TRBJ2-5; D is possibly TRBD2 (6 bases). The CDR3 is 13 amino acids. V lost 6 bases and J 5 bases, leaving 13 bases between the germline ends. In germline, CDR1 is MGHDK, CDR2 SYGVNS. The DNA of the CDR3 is TGTGCCAGCAGCGGAGGTCGGGGGGAGACCCAGTACTTC. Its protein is CASSGGRGETQYF.

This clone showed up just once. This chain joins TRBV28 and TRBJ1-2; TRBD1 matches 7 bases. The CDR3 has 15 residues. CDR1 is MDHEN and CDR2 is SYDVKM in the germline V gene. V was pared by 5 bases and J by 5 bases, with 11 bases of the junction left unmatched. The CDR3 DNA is TGTGCCAGCAGTGAAGTGGGACAGAGGGTTTATGGCTACACCTTC. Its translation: CASSEVGQRVYGYTF.

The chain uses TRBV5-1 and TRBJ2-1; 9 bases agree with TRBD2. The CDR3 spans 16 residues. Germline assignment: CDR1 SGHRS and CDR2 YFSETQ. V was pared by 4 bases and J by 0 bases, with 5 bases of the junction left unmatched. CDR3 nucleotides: TGCGCCAGCAGCGACCTAGCGGGATCCTCCTACAATGAGCAGTTCTTC. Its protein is CASSDLAGSSYNEQFF.

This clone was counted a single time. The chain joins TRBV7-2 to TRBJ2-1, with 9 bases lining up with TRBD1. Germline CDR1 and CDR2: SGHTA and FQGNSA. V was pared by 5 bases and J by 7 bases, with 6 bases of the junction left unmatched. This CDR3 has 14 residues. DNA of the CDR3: TGTGCCAGCAGCCGGGACAGGGTGAGTAATGAGCAGTTCTTC. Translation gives CASSRDRVSNEQFF.